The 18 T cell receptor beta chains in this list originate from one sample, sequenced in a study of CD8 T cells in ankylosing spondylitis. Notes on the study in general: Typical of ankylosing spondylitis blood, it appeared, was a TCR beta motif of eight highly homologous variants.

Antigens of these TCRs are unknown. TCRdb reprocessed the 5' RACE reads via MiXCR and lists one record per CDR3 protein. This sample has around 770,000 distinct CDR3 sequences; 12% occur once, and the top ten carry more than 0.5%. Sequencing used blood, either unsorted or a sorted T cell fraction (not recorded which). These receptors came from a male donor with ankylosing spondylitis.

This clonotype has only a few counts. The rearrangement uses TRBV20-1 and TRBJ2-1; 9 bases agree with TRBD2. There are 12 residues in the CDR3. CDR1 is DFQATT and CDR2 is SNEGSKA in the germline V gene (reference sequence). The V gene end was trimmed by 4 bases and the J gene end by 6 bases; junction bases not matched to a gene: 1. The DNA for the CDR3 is TGCAGTGCTACTAGCGGGACCAATGAGCAGTTCTTC. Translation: CSATSGTNEQFF.

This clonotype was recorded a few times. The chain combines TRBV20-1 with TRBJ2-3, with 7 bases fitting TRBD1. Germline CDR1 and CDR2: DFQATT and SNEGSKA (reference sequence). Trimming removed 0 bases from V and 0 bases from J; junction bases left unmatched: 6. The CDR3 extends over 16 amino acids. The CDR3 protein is CSARDQGGRSTDTQYF. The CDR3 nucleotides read TGCAGTGCTAGAGATCAAGGGGGCCGAAGCACAGATACGCAGTATTTT.

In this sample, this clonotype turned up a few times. The CDR3 is CSARDVGLAVNNEQFF. CDR3 nucleotides: TGCAGTGCTAGAGACGTGGGACTAGCGGTTAACAATGAGCAGTTCTTC. This chain uses TRBV20-1 with TRBJ2-1; 11 bases are a match to TRBD2. V was pared by 0 bases and J by 5 bases, with 6 bases of the junction left unmatched. CDR1 is DFQATT and CDR2 is SNEGSKA in the germline V gene (reference sequence). The CDR3 is 16 residues long.

In DNA, the CDR3 is TGCAGTGCTAGGGTTCCAGGGGTTCGGGAAAAACTGTTTTTT. Translated, it gives CSARVPGVREKLFF. V and J are TRBV20-1 and TRBJ1-4, with D maybe TRBD1 (6 bases). This CDR3 is 14 amino acids long. Germline V gene sequence: CDR1 DFQATT, CDR2 SNEGSKA (reference sequence). Trimming pared 3 bases from V and 8 bases from J, leaving 16 bases between.

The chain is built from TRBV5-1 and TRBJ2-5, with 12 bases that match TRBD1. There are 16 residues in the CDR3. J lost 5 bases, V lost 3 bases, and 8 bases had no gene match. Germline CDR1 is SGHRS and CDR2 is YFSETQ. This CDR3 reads CASSWGDRGLRETQYF. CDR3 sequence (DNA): TGCGCCAGCAGCTGGGGGGACAGGGGGCTCAGGGAGACCCAGTACTTC.

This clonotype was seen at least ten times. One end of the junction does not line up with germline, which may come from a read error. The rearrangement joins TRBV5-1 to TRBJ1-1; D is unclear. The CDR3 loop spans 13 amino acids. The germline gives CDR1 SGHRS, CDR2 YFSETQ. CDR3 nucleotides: TGTGCCAGCAGCTTCCAGGTGGACACTGAAGCTTTCTTT. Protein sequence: CASSFQVDTEAFF.

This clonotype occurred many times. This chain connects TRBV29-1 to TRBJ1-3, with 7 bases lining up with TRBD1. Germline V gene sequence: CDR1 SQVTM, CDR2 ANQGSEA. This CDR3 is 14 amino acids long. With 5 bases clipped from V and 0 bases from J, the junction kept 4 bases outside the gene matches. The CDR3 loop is CSVLQGFSGNTIYF. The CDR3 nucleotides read TGCAGCGTTTTACAGGGGTTCTCTGGAAACACCATATATTTT.

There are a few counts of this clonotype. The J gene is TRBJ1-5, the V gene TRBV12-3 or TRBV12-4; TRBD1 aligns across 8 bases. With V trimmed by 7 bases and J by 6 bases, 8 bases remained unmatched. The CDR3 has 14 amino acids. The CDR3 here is CASTTQGAAQPQHF. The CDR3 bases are TGTGCCAGCACCACCCAGGGGGCGGCTCAGCCCCAGCATTTT.

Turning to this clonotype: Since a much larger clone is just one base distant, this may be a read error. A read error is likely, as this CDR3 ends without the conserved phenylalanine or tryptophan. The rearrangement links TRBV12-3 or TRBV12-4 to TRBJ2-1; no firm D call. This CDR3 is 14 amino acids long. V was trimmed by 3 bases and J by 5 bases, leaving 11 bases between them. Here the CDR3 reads CASSLETLNNEQFS. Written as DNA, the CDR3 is TGTGCCAGCAGTTTGGAGACCCTAAACAATGAGCAGTTCTCC.

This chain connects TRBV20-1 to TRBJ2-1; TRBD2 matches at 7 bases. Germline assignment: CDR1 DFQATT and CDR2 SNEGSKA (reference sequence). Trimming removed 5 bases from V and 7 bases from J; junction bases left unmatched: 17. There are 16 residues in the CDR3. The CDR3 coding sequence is TGCAGTGCTGGGCAGGAGGGGAGGGCCTTGAGGAATGAGCAGTTCTTC. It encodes CSAGQEGRALRNEQFF.

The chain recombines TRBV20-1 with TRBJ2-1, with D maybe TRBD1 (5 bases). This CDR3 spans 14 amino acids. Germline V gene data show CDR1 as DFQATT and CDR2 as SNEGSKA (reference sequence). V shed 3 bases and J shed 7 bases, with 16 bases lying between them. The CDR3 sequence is CSASQGLDQNEQFF. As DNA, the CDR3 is TGCAGTGCTAGTCAGGGTCTAGATCAGAATGAGCAGTTCTTC.

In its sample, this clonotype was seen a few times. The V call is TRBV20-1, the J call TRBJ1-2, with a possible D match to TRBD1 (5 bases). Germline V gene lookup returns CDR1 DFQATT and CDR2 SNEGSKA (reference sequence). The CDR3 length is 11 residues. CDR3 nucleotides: TGCGGCAGGGCCGGGGACGACGGCTACACCTTC. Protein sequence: CGRAGDDGYTF.

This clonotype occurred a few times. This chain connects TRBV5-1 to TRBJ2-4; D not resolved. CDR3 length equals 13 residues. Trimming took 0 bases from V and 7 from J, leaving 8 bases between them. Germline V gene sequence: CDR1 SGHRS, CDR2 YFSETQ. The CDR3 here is CASSLGGLNIQYF. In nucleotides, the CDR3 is TGCGCCAGCAGCTTGGGTGGGTTGAACATTCAGTACTTC.

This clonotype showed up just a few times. The CDR3, as DNA: TGCAGTGGGGCGCCCTGGGGAGCGGACAATGAGCAGTTCTTC. Residues: CSGAPWGADNEQFF. The chain has TRBV20-1 and TRBJ2-1, with D possibly TRBD2 on 5 matching bases. This CDR3 comprises 14 residues. V lost 7 bases, J lost 5 bases, and 18 bases lay in between. The germline gives CDR1 DFQATT, CDR2 SNEGSKA (reference sequence).

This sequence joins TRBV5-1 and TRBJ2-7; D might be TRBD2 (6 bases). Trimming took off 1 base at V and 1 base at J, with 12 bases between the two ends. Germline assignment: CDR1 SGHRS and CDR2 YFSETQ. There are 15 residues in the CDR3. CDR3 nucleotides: TGCGCCAGCAGCTTGAGAGTGGGGGGATCCTACGAGCAGTACTTC. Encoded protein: CASSLRVGGSYEQYF. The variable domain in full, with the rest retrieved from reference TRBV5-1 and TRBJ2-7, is KAGVTQTPRYLIKTRGQQVTLSCSPISGHRSVSWYQQTPGQGLQFLFEYFSETQRNKGNFPGRFSGRQFSNSRSEMNVSTLELGDSALYLCASSLRVGGSYEQYFGPGTRLTVT.

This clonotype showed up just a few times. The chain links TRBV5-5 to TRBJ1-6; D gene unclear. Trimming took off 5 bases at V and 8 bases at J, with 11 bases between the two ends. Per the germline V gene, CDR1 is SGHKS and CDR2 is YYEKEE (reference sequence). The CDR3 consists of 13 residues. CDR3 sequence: CASRPYRDSPLHF. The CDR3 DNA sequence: TGTGCCAGCAGACCCTATAGGGATTCACCCCTCCACTTT.

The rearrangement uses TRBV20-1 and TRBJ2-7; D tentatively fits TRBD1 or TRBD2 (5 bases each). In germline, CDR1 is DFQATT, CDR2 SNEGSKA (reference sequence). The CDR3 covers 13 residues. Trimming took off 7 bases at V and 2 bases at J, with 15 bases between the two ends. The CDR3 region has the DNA TGCAGTGTCCTTAGGGACGGTACCTACGAGCAGTACTTC. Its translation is CSVLRDGTYEQYF.

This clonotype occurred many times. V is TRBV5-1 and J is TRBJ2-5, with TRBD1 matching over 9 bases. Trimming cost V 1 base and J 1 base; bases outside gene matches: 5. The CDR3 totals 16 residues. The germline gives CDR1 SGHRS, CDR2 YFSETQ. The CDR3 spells CASSLTGGAVQETQYF. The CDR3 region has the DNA TGCGCCAGCAGCTTGACAGGGGGCGCGGTCCAAGAGACCCAGTACTTC.